These 2 T cell receptor beta chains came from one sample sequenced in a study of blood T cell repertoires in COVID-19. Sequencing used immunoSEQ multiplex PCR; TCRdb keeps in-frame clones, though not all of them. The profile shows 120,000 or so clones, 71% of them singletons. Sequenced input: peripheral blood. The receptor source for this set is a human donor with acute or convalescent COVID-19. The donor label of this sample is uncertain.

The chain is built from TRBV10-1 and TRBJ2-5; TRBD1 matches at 11 bases. The CDR3 covers 16 residues. Germline V CDR1 and CDR2: WNHNN, SYGVQD (reference sequence). The V segment lost 2 bases and the J segment 4 bases; nucleotides outside the gene matches: 6. The CDR3 here is CASSEGQGAGGETQYF. The CDR3 DNA follows: TGCGCCAGCAGTGAGGGACAGGGGGCAGGAGGAGAGACCCAGTACTTC.

Here the CDR3 DNA reads TGTGCCTGGAAGCGGGGGGGCTCCTACAATGAGCAGTTCTTC. Amino acids: CAWKRGGSYNEQFF. The chain carries TRBV30 and TRBJ2-1, with 10 nucleotides matching TRBD2. The CDR3 has 14 amino acids. Germline V CDR1 and CDR2: GTSNPN, SVGIG (reference sequence). The J segment lost 0 bases and the V segment lost 4 bases, leaving 0 bases of the junction unmatched.